This T cell receptor (beta chain) appears in the sequencing data of a study of blood T cell repertoires in COVID-19. This table comes from immunoSEQ multiplex PCR, and its TCRdb copy is limited to in-frame clones, with some not included. The table includes about 83,000 clones, roughly 90% detected once. Germline-derived CDR1 and CDR2 are SGHTA and FQGNSA. CDR3 length: 16 amino acids. Trimming removed 5 bases from V and 7 bases from J, with 23 bases in between. What was sequenced was peripheral blood. The V and J genes are TRBV7-2 and TRBJ1-2; D may be TRBD1 (6 bases). This sequence was found in a woman older than 75 with active or convalescent COVID-19. DNA for the CDR3: TGTGCCAGCAGCCCAGCGGGGGGCGGCAGAATGGGTGGCTACACCTTC. As protein: CASSPAGGGRMGGYTF.